There are a few counts of the clone carrying this T cell receptor beta chain. Recruitment covered hyperthyroidism patients aged 18 to 65 whose new diagnosis was of under 2 months' duration. The sample comes from a study of Graves' ophthalmopathy and Graves' hyperthyroidism. RNA transcripts yielded amplified TCR beta CDR3 regions. Scientists carried out first-round RT-PCR using HTBI primers and then a second-round multiplex PCR. In TCRdb, the multiplex PCR reads were re-called with MiXCR into one record per CDR3 protein. There are over a million distinct CDR3 sequences in the sample; 35% to 40% occur only once, and 11% lies in the top ten. V was clipped by 5 bases and J by 0 bases, with 10 bases between them. Germline-derived CDR1 and CDR2 are MDHEN and SYDVKM. The CDR3 length is 14 residues.

The V call is TRBV28, the J call TRBJ2-5; possible D gene TRBD1, 5 bases. The sample was peripheral blood or thyroid tissue (not recorded which). The TCR originated in an adult man with Graves' hyperthyroidism. The DNA of the CDR3 is TGTGCCAGCAGTGGACACTGGGACCAAGAGACCCAGTACTTC. Its protein product is CASSGHWDQETQYF. The variable domain in full, with the rest retrieved from reference TRBV28 and TRBJ2-5, is DVKVTQSSRYLVKRTGEKVFLECVQDMDHENMFWYRQDPGLGLRLIYFSYDVKMKEKGDIPEGYSVSREKKERFSLILESASTNQTSMYLCASSGHWDQETQYFGPGTRLLVL.